The clone carrying this TCR beta chain came up once. What it binds is not known. This sample is part of a study of cytomegalovirus exposure and HLA in healthy donors. General study results and limits: Previous analysis showed most TCR beta V segments were productive about 87% or about 30% of the time. Many donors shared some public TCRs, even though most TCR sequences were rare. HLA alleles showed associations with about 15,000 TCR beta sequences in a later analysis, at a 0.05 false discovery rate.

Germline values: CDR1 SGHTA, CDR2 FQGNSA. The CDR3 runs to 13 residues. J lost 5 bases, V lost 6 bases, and 3 bases had no gene match. Primers for the PCR totalled 60 Vbeta and 13 Jbeta. The protocol was immunoSEQ multiplex PCR, while the TCRdb copy is restricted to in-frame clones and leaves out a portion. The sample shows roughly 120,000 clones, under 85% of them seen only once. The donors gave bone marrow, and they were healthy. Input material: PBMCs. This clonotype was sampled from a woman in her thirties or forties in good health and CMV-seropositive. This chain links TRBV7-2 with TRBJ1-1; TRBD1 agrees at 10 bases. CDR3 DNA: TGTGCCAGCAGTCGGACAGGGGGAACTGAAGCTTTCTTT. Translated: CASSRTGGTEAFF.